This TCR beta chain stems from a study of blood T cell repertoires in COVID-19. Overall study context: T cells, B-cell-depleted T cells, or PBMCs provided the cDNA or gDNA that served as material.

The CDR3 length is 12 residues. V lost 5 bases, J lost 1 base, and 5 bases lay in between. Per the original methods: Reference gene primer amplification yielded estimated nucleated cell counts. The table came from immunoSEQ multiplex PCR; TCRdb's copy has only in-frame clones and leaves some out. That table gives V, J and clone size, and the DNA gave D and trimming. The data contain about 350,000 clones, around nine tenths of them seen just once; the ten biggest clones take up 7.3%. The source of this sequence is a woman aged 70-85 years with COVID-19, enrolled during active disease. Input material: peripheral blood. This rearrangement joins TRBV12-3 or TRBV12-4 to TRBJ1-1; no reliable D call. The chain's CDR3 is CASSPRNTEAFF. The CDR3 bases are TGTGCCAGCAGTCCGCGGAACACTGAAGCTTTCTTT.